The rows below give T cell receptor beta chains drawn from one sample of a study of T cell responses to AZD1222 COVID-19 vaccine. Method: immunoSEQ multiplex PCR; TCRdb's copy keeps in-frame clones and lacks some. This table holds approximately 6,100 clones, about 90% found once. Specimen: peripheral blood, collected 28 days after the second AZD1222 dose. The receptor source for this set is an adult who received the AZD1222 COVID-19 vaccine. Each CDR3 is given with its conserved first and last residue. The D gene is left open where the match is weak. Size tells how often a clone was seen (once, few, many) or the class of an expanded clone, and some rows leave it out.

CDR3 protein: CASSKGTGFEETQYF
CDR3 DNA: TGCGCCAGCAGCAAGGGGACAGGGTTTGAGGAGACCCAGTACTTC
J gene: TRBJ2-5
clone size: -
V gene: TRBV5-1
CDR3 length: 15
D gene: TRBD1

CDR3 protein: CASRLVEGGGGSNTGELFF
CDR3 DNA: TGTGCCAGCAGACTCGTAGAGGGGGGAGGAGGTTCTAACACCGGGGAGCTGTTTTTT
J gene: TRBJ2-2
clone size: -
V gene: TRBV21-1
CDR3 length: 19
D gene: -

CDR3 protein: CASRQTLQGFGEAFF
CDR3 DNA: TGTGCCAGCAGACAAACCCTACAGGGGTTCGGTGAAGCTTTCTTT
J gene: TRBJ1-1
clone size: few
V gene: TRBV11-3
CDR3 length: 15
D gene: TRBD1

CDR3 protein: CATRGLSGAYEQYF
CDR3 DNA: TGTGCCACCCGAGGCCTATCCGGGGCCTACGAGCAGTACTTC
J gene: TRBJ2-7
clone size: -
V gene: TRBV15
CDR3 length: 14
D gene: -

CDR3 protein: CASSPGTSYNEQFF
CDR3 DNA: TGTGCCAGCAGCCCCGGGACCTCCTACAATGAGCAGTTCTTC
J gene: TRBJ2-1
clone size: -
V gene: TRBV7-9
CDR3 length: 14
D gene: -

CDR3 protein: CASSQVTSRRECGYTF
CDR3 DNA: TGTGCCAGCAGCCAAGTTACTTCGCGGCGGGAATGTGGCTACACCTTC
J gene: TRBJ1-2
clone size: -
V gene: TRBV4-2
CDR3 length: 16
D gene: -

CDR3 protein: CASSGPGAGELFF
CDR3 DNA: TGTGCCAGCAGCGGCCCGGGAGCCGGGGAGCTGTTTTTT
J gene: TRBJ2-2
clone size: few
V gene: TRBV2
CDR3 length: 13
D gene: -

CDR3 protein: CASSPGRLADQPQHF
CDR3 DNA: TGTGCCAGCAGCCCGGGACGGCTCGCGGATCAGCCCCAGCATTTT
J gene: TRBJ1-5
clone size: -
V gene: TRBV7-9
CDR3 length: 15
D gene: -

CDR3 protein: CASSEASGSFADTQYF
CDR3 DNA: TGTGCCAGCAGTGAAGCTAGCGGGAGTTTCGCAGATACGCAGTATTTT
J gene: TRBJ2-3
clone size: -
V gene: TRBV2
CDR3 length: 16
D gene: TRBD2

CDR3 protein: CASSLMLAGGADTQYF
CDR3 DNA: TGCGCCAGCAGCCTGATGCTAGCGGGAGGGGCTGATACGCAGTATTTT
J gene: TRBJ2-3
clone size: -
V gene: TRBV5-1
CDR3 length: 16
D gene: TRBD2

CDR3 protein: CAARPGLATDTQYF
CDR3 DNA: TGTGCCGCCCGGCCCGGACTAGCCACAGATACGCAGTATTTT
J gene: TRBJ2-3
clone size: -
V gene: TRBV10-3
CDR3 length: 14
D gene: TRBD2